The 22 T cell receptor beta chains presented below share a single source sample, sequenced in a study of T cells in Graves' hyperthyroidism and ophthalmopathy. RNA transcripts gave rise to amplified TCR beta CDR3 regions. The TCR CDR3 first-round RT-PCR relied on the HTBI primer set. TCRdb used MiXCR to reprocess the multiplex PCR reads, holding one entry per CDR3 protein. The sample lists over 90,000 distinct CDR3 sequences, about 45% seen once, with roughly 26% in the top ten. Sequences were obtained from blood. The source is a man aged 35-49 years with Graves' hyperthyroidism.

This clonotype was seen ten or more times. The rearrangement uses TRBV13 and TRBJ2-5, with 9 bases fitting TRBD1. CDR1 is PRHDT, CDR2 FYEKMQ, per germline (reference sequence). Germline trimming cut 2 bases from V and 4 bases from J; bases unmatched to any gene: 8. This CDR3 comprises 16 residues. The CDR3 DNA reads as TGTGCCAGCAGCTTAACCGGGACAGGGTCTCGAGAGACCCAGTACTTC. Translating it yields CASSLTGTGSRETQYF.

A note on this clonotype: A much larger clone differs by one base, so this may be a read error. The V and J genes are TRBV7-2 and TRBJ2-7; 9 bases agree with TRBD2. This CDR3 is built from 16 residues. The germline V gene has CDR1 SGHTA and CDR2 FQGNSA. CDR3: CASSQGWTSVSNEQYF. In DNA form, the CDR3 reads TGCGCCAGCAGCCAAGGTTGGACTAGCGTCTCCAACGAGCAGTACTTC.

The V and J genes are TRBV29-1 and TRBJ1-1; maybe TRBD1 (5 bases). V lost 5 bases and J 3 bases, leaving 19 bases between the germline ends. The CDR3 has 15 amino acids. Per germline, CDR1 SQVTM and CDR2 ANQGSEA. The CDR3 region is CSVSRREECDTEAFF. DNA of the CDR3: TGCAGCGTTAGCCGCAGGGAAGAGTGCGACACTGAAGCTTTCTTT.

This clonotype was recorded many times. The rearrangement links TRBV9 to TRBJ2-1, with D hard to call. Trimming stripped 4 bases from V and 0 bases from J, with 14 bases between. The CDR3 contains 16 residues. Germline lookup yields CDR1 SGDLS and CDR2 YYNGEE. In DNA form, the CDR3 reads TGTGCCAGCAGCCTCGGACCGATTTCCTCCTACAATGAGCAGTTCTTC. It translates to CASSLGPISSYNEQFF.

Regarding this clonotype: An end of the junction differs from the germline gene, which may be a read error. This chain uses TRBV19 with TRBJ1-1, with D perhaps TRBD1 (5 bases). Germline-derived CDR1 and CDR2 are LNHDA and SQIVND (reference sequence). The CDR3 spans 15 residues. CDR3 in amino acids: CASSLQTGANTEASF. CDR3 DNA: TGTGCCAGTAGTCTACAAACAGGAGCGAACACCGAAGCTTCCTTT.

This clonotype was detected a few times. J is TRBJ2-1 and V is TRBV11-2; 11 bases map to TRBD2. This CDR3 spans 18 amino acids. The V segment lost 7 bases and the J segment 9 bases; nucleotides outside the gene matches: 20. CDR1 and CDR2 (germline): SGHAT, FQNNGV. The CDR3 region is CASNPDPLAGDLQSEQFF. CDR3 nucleotides: TGTGCCAGCAACCCCGACCCACTAGCGGGGGACCTACAATCTGAGCAGTTCTTC. The full variable domain, with the rest looked up from reference TRBV11-2 and TRBJ2-1, is EAGVAQSPRYKIIEKRQSVAFWCNPISGHATLYWYQQILGQGPKLLIQFQNNGVVDDSQLPKDRFSAERLKGVDSTLKIQPAKLEDSAVYLCASNPDPLAGDLQSEQFFGPGTRLTVL.

On this clonotype itself: Possible read error: a much larger clone is one base away. The V and J genes are TRBV28 and TRBJ2-7; a weak D match, TRBD1 (5 bases). The CDR3 consists of 14 residues. With 2 bases removed from V and 6 bases from J, the gap between germline ends came to 14 bases. The germline CDR1 and CDR2 sequences are MDHEN and SYDVKM. The DNA for the CDR3 is TGTGCCAGCAGTTTAAGGACACGGACGGTCGAGCAGTACTTC. It specifies CASSLRTRTVEQYF.

This clonotype was observed at least ten times. V gene TRBV7-6 combines with J gene TRBJ2-7; 9 nucleotides align to TRBD1. The CDR3 spans 15 residues. J gave up 2 bases and V 4 bases, and 6 bases lay outside the gene matches. The germline V gene has CDR1 SGHVS and CDR2 FNYEAQ. CDR3 region: CASSYGTGLTYEQYF. CDR3 nucleotides: TGTGCCAGCAGCTACGGGACAGGGCTCACCTACGAGCAGTACTTC.

The table lists this clonotype with many counts. The chain is built from TRBV7-8 and TRBJ1-1; no clear D gene. The CDR3 sequence is 13 residues long. Germline CDR1 SGHVS, CDR2 FQNEAQ. The V end was cut by 2 bases, the J end by 3 bases, with 7 bases between. The CDR3 region is CASSLYGYTEAFF. The CDR3 nucleotides are TGTGCCAGCAGCTTATACGGATACACTGAAGCTTTCTTT.

This clonotype was seen repeatedly, ten times or more. The rearrangement joins TRBV12-3 or TRBV12-4 to TRBJ1-1, with 10 bases identical to TRBD1. There are 14 residues in the CDR3. V gave up 4 bases and J gave up 8 bases; unmatched junction bases: 7. The CDR3 DNA sequence: TGTGCCAGCAGTTGGACAGGGGGACTGTCCGAAGCTTTCTTT. Translation: CASSWTGGLSEAFF.

This clonotype was seen at least ten times. The chain couples TRBV7-6 to TRBJ1-4; D gene uncertain. V was shortened by 2 bases and J by 7 bases, with 14 bases between the two germline ends. The germline gives CDR1 SGHVS, CDR2 FNYEAQ. There are 15 residues in the CDR3. CDR3 nucleotide sequence: TGTGCCAGCAGCTTATCTAGTGGGTATTTTGAAAAACTGTTTTTT. Protein sequence: CASSLSSGYFEKLFF.

The sample holds many counts of this clonotype. The gene calls are TRBV4-2 and TRBJ2-5; the match to TRBD2 covers 10 bases. V shed 3 bases and J 4 bases; nucleotides not matched to a gene: 14. This CDR3 has 18 amino acids. Per germline, CDR1 LGHNA and CDR2 YNFKEQ. Written as DNA, the CDR3 is TGTGCCAGCAGCCACGGGGCTCTAGCGGGGGATGTCGTAGAGACCCAGTACTTC. Protein sequence: CASSHGALAGDVVETQYF.

This clonotype showed up many times. This sequence joins TRBV9 and TRBJ2-7; D uncertain. Germline assignment: CDR1 SGDLS and CDR2 YYNGEE. The CDR3 totals 14 residues. With 3 bases removed from V and 2 bases from J, the gap between germline ends came to 12 bases. The CDR3: CASSGGPAAYEQYF. The CDR3 bases are TGTGCCAGCAGCGGAGGCCCCGCTGCCTACGAGCAGTACTTC.

CDR3: CAGQRQGADYGYTF. CDR3 DNA: TGTGCCGGCCAAAGACAAGGGGCCGACTATGGCTACACCTTC. The chain joins TRBV19 to TRBJ1-2, with D possibly TRBD1 on 5 matching bases. This CDR3 is built from 14 residues. V lost 11 bases to trimming and J lost 3 bases, with 19 bases between them. Germline V gene data show CDR1 as LNHDA and CDR2 as SQIVND (reference sequence).

V is TRBV5-6 and J is TRBJ2-3; 13 nucleotides align to TRBD2. V was pared by 4 bases and J by 1 base, with 9 bases of the junction left unmatched. The germline gives CDR1 SGHDT, CDR2 YYEEEE. The CDR3 totals 18 residues. This chain's CDR3 is CASSLRLAGGLGTDTQYF. CDR3 nucleotide sequence: TGTGCCAGCAGCCTCAGACTAGCGGGGGGCCTTGGCACAGATACGCAGTATTTT.

The rearrangement links TRBV13 to TRBJ2-7, with a tentative D call TRBD1 (6 bases). Germline lookup yields CDR1 PRHDT and CDR2 FYEKMQ (reference sequence). The CDR3 spans 10 residues. V lost 5 bases to trimming and J lost 10 bases, with 9 bases between them. CDR3 in DNA: TGTGCCAGCAGCGGGACAAAACAGTACTTC. It specifies CASSGTKQYF.

This chain connects TRBV12-3 or TRBV12-4 to TRBJ2-3; possibly TRBD2 for D (6 bases). The CDR3 extends over 15 amino acids. V was trimmed by 6 bases and J by 6 bases, leaving 19 bases between them. For the CDR3, the DNA is TGTGCCAGCAGGTCGGAGGGCCCCACGGGGGATACGCAGTATTTT. Protein: CASRSEGPTGDTQYF.

A few counts support this clonotype. It may be a read error: a sequence one base away is much more abundant. The chain combines TRBV5-4 with TRBJ1-1; D uncertain. The V end was cut by 2 bases, the J end by 3 bases, with 14 bases between. Germline loops: CDR1 SGHNT, CDR2 YYREEE (reference sequence). CDR3 length equals 15 residues. CDR3 sequence (DNA): TGTGCCAGCAGCTTTGGGCAGGAAAAGGACACTGAAGCTTTCTTT. Its protein is CASSFGQEKDTEAFF. Based on the CDR3 plus reference TRBV5-4 and TRBJ1-1, the full variable domain is ETGVTQSPTHLIKTRGQQVTLRCSSQSGHNTVSWYQQALGQGPQFIFQYYREEENGRGNFPPRFSGLQFPNYSSELNVNALELDDSALYLCASSFGQEKDTEAFFGQGTRLTVV.

Ten or more counts support this clonotype. With a much larger clone just one base away, this may be a read error. This likely comes from a read error, as the CDR3 has no conserved phenylalanine or tryptophan at its end. This chain links TRBV19 with TRBJ2-7, with D possibly matching TRBD1 (6 bases). V lost 5 bases, J lost 3 bases, and 11 bases lay in between. Germline loops: CDR1 LNHDA, CDR2 SQIVND (reference sequence). The CDR3 has 13 residues. CDR3 sequence (DNA): TGTGCCAGTAGTGCGAGGGGGTTCTACGAGCAGTACCTC. Its translation is CASSARGFYEQYL.

This clonotype was recorded only once. This sequence joins TRBV10-2 and TRBJ2-5, with TRBD2 matching 10 bases. The germline CDR1 and CDR2 sequences are WSHSY and SAAADI. This CDR3 is 18 amino acids long. J was trimmed by 6 bases and V by 7 bases; bases with no gene match: 20. The CDR3 DNA reads as TGCGCCAGCATGAGCCCCCAAGGAGCGGGAGGGCCTATGAAGACCCAGTACTTC. It translates to CASMSPQGAGGPMKTQYF.

The rearrangement links TRBV28 to TRBJ1-1, with 7 nucleotides matching TRBD1. The length of the CDR3 is 10 residues. CDR1 and CDR2 from the germline V gene are MDHEN and SYDVKM. V trimming: 10 bases; J trimming: 11 bases; junction bases outside the gene matches: 7. The CDR3 DNA reads as TGTGCCACCGCGACAGGGTTGGCTTTCTTT. Translated: CATATGLAFF.

This clonotype appeared many times. The rearrangement links TRBV20-1 to TRBJ2-7; possibly TRBD1 or TRBD2 for D (5 bases each). Germline V CDR1 and CDR2: DFQATT, SNEGSKA (reference sequence). The CDR3 loop spans 14 amino acids. V lost 0 bases to trimming and J lost 6 bases, with 15 bases between them. CDR3 bases: TGCAGTGCTAGAGATAACACAGCGAGGGGCGAGCAGTACTTC. This translates into CSARDNTARGEQYF.